The 13 T cell receptor beta chains presented below share a single source sample, sequenced in a study of control samples from healthy donors and cancer patients. Clones were sequenced by immunoSEQ multiplex PCR, and TCRdb holds only the in-frame ones, with some missing. The data show about 10,000 clones, roughly 88% seen once. Sequencing input: PBMCs. The receptors here all came from a man aged 60 to 69 with colorectal cancer.

The rearrangement links TRBV5-1 to TRBJ2-2, with D perhaps matching TRBD2 (5 bases). Germline V gives CDR1 SGHRS, CDR2 YFSETQ. The CDR3 has 16 residues. V was shortened by 2 bases and J by 4 bases, with 15 bases between the two germline ends. In nucleotides, the CDR3 is TGCGCCAGCAGCTTTAATTCCGGGATCGCCACCGGGGAGCTGTTTTTT. Its protein is CASSFNSGIATGELFF.

The rearrangement links TRBV29-1 to TRBJ2-3, with D tentatively TRBD2 (6 bases). Trimming stripped 6 bases from V and 6 bases from J, with 19 bases between. Germline V CDR1 and CDR2: SQVTM, ANQGSEA. This CDR3 has 14 residues. CDR3 loop: CSVGRDLASDTQYF. CDR3 in DNA: TGCAGCGTGGGCAGAGACCTAGCGTCGGATACGCAGTATTTT.

This chain joins TRBV2 and TRBJ1-5, with 10 bases fitting TRBD1. From germline, CDR1 is SNHLY and CDR2 FYNNEI. V shed 4 bases, J shed 7 bases, and the junction held 7 bases outside the gene matches. The CDR3 has 15 amino acids. CDR3 DNA sequence: TGTGCCAGCAGTGGCCGGACAGGGGGGGGCCAGCCCCAGCATTTT. Its protein is CASSGRTGGGQPQHF.

The gene calls are TRBV6-2 or TRBV6-3 and TRBJ1-1, with D possibly being TRBD1 (6 bases). Germline V gene data show CDR1 as MNHEY and CDR2 as SVGEGT. This CDR3 has 15 amino acids. Trimming took 2 bases from V and 2 from J, leaving 12 bases between them. The CDR3 nucleotides are TGTGCCAGCAGTTACAGATCAGGGGCAAACACTGAAGCTTTCTTT. Its translation is CASSYRSGANTEAFF.

The V and J genes are TRBV11-2 and TRBJ1-1; D unclear. The CDR3 length is 13 residues. V was clipped by 5 bases and J by 6 bases, with 13 bases between them. Germline V gene lookup returns CDR1 SGHAT and CDR2 FQNNGV. CDR3 loop: CASSTPRRAEAFF. CDR3 DNA sequence: TGTGCCAGCAGCACACCGCGAAGGGCTGAAGCTTTCTTT.

This chain connects TRBV9 to TRBJ2-2; 8 nucleotides agree with TRBD1. The CDR3 extends over 16 amino acids. The germline CDR1 and CDR2 sequences are SGDLS and YYNGEE. Trimming removed 3 bases from V and 0 bases from J; junction bases left unmatched: 4. The CDR3 coding sequence is TGTGCCAGCAGCGCTGACAGGGGTGCGAACACCGGGGAGCTGTTTTTT. This sequence encodes CASSADRGANTGELFF.

This CDR3 is CASSRGGAYNEQFF. The DNA of the CDR3 is TGCGCCAGCAGCCGCGGGGGGGCCTACAATGAGCAGTTCTTC. The rearrangement joins TRBV4-3 to TRBJ2-1; 9 positions agree with TRBD2. With V trimmed by 4 bases and J by 2 bases, 0 bases remained unmatched. The germline gives CDR1 LGHNA, CDR2 YSLEER. The CDR3 has 14 residues.

The chain has TRBV4-3 and TRBJ2-3, with D unclear. V dropped 0 bases and J dropped 4 bases, with 8 bases sitting between them. Germline lookup yields CDR1 LGHNA and CDR2 YSLEER. The CDR3 totals 14 residues. CDR3 sequence reads: CASSQDFRADTQYF. CDR3 DNA: TGCGCCAGCAGCCAAGATTTCCGTGCAGATACGCAGTATTTT.

This sequence joins TRBV7-2 and TRBJ1-4; the match to TRBD1 covers 9 bases. The junction had 2 bases not matched to a gene; V was cut back by 4 bases and J by 8 bases. The CDR3 contains 13 residues. Germline loops: CDR1 SGHTA, CDR2 FQGNSA. CDR3 sequence (DNA): TGTGCCAGCAGCTCGGGGACAGGGGAAAAACTGTTTTTT. Protein sequence: CASSSGTGEKLFF. The full variable domain, rest sourced from reference TRBV7-2 and TRBJ1-4, is GAGVSQSPSNKVTEKGKDVELRCDPISGHTALYWYRQSLGQGLEFLIYFQGNSAPDKSGLPSDRFSAERTGGSVSTLTIQRTQQEDSAVYLCASSSGTGEKLFFGSGTQLSVL.

V and J are TRBV28 and TRBJ1-6; D call uncertain. Germline loops: CDR1 MDHEN, CDR2 SYDVKM. This CDR3 spans 15 amino acids. Trimming removed 6 bases at V and 9 bases at J, with 18 bases between. The CDR3 nucleotides read TGTGCCAGCAGCGGGCCAAGGCACTTAGGTTCACCCCTCCACTTT. This gives the protein CASSGPRHLGSPLHF.

The rearrangement links TRBV28 to TRBJ1-4; D call uncertain. V was trimmed by 1 base and J by 6 bases, leaving 15 bases between them. The CDR3 extends over 16 amino acids. The germline CDR1 and CDR2 sequences are MDHEN and SYDVKM. This chain's CDR3 is CASSLFYREGYEKLFF. In DNA form, the CDR3 reads TGTGCCAGCAGTTTATTTTACCGTGAGGGCTATGAAAAACTGTTTTTT.

This sequence joins TRBV24-1 and TRBJ2-1, with 7 nucleotides matching TRBD2. CDR1 is KGHDR and CDR2 is SFDVKD in the germline V gene. The CDR3 spans 15 residues. The V and J ends lost 4 bases and 4 bases, in that order; junction bases with no gene match: 6. Written as DNA, the CDR3 is TGTGCCACCAGTGAGACTAGCCCTGTTTACAATGAGCAGTTCTTC. The encoded protein is CATSETSPVYNEQFF.

The table lists this clone with a few counts. This chain connects TRBV6-5 to TRBJ1-1, with 7 bases fitting TRBD1. This CDR3 has 14 amino acids. Germline V gene lookup returns CDR1 MNHEY and CDR2 SVGAGI. The ends lost 5 bases at V and 0 bases at J; junction bases unmatched: 3. CDR3 DNA sequence: TGTGCCAGCAGTAAACAGGGGATGAACACTGAAGCTTTCTTT. Translated: CASSKQGMNTEAFF.